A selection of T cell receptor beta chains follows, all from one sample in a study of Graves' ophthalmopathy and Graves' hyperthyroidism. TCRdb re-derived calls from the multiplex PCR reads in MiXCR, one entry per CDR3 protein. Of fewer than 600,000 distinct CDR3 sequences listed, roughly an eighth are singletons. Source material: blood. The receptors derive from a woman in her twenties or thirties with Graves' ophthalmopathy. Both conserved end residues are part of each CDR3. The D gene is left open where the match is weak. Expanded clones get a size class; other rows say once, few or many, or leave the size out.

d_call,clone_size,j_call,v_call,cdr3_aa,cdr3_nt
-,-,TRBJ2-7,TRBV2,CASYGVRYEQYF,TGTGCCAGTTATGGGGTTCGCTACGAGCAGTACTTC
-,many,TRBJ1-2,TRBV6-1,CASSESGLPSGYTF,TGTGCCAGCAGTGAATCGGGACTGCCTTCAGGCTACACCTTC
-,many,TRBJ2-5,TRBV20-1,CSARDRVTVETQYF,TGCAGTGCTAGAGATCGGGTGACAGTGGAGACCCAGTACTTC
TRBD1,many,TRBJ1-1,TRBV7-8,CASSLRPTGGAFTEAFF,TGTGCCAGCAGCTTAAGACCGACAGGGGGCGCTTTCACTGAAGCTTTCTTT
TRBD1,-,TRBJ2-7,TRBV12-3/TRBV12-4,CASTVRTGAEQYF,TGTGCCAGCACGGTTCGAACAGGGGCCGAGCAGTACTTC
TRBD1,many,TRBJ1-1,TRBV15,CATSGQARDRVRAEAFF,TGTGCCACCAGCGGACAAGCCCGGGACAGGGTACGGGCTGAAGCTTTCTTT
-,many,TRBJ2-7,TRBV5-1,CASSLAARYYEQYF,TGCGCCAGCAGCTTGGCCGCGAGATACTACGAGCAGTACTTC
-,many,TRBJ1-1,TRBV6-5,CASSRAPNTEAFF,TGTGCCAGCTCCAGGGCGCCGAACACTGAAGCTTTCTTT
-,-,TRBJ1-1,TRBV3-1,CASSQRGGPFSAFF,TGTGCCAGCAGCCAGCGGGGAGGACCGTTCTCTGCTTTCTTT
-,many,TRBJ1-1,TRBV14,CASSQSRPPTEAFF,TGTGCCAGCAGCCAATCCCGGCCCCCCACTGAAGCTTTCTTT
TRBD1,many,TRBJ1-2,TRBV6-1,CASTFTGDYGYTF,TGTGCCAGCACCTTTACAGGGGACTATGGCTACACCTTC
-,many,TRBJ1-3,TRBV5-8,CASSLEGGGNTIYF,TGTGCCAGCAGCTTGGAAGGTGGCGGAAACACCATATATTTT
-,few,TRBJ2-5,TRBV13,CASSLAAKETQYF,TGTGCCAGCAGCTTAGCCGCCAAAGAGACCCAGTACTTC
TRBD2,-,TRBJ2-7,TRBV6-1,CASMSSGHGEQYF,TGTGCCAGCATGTCTAGCGGACATGGGGAGCAGTACTTC
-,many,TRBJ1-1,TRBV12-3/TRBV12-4,CASSFARIVNTEAFF,TGTGCCAGCAGTTTTGCGCGGATTGTGAACACTGAAGCTTTCTTT
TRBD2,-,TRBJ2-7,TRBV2,CASRSSFSGRVHEQYF,TGTGCCAGCAGATCCAGTTTCAGCGGGAGAGTCCACGAGCAGTACTTC
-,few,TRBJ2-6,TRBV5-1,CASSLGQNSGANVLTF,TGCGCCAGCAGCTTGGGACAGAACTCTGGGGCCAACGTCCTGACTTTC
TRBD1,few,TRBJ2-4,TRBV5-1,CASSLGDRLAKNIQYF,TGCGCCAGCAGCTTGGGGGACAGATTAGCCAAAAACATTCAGTACTTC
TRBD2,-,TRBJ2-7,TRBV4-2,CASSDIAGGYEQYF,TGTGCCAGCAGCGATATAGCGGGAGGTTACGAGCAGTACTTC
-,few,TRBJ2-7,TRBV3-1,CASSNSGRGPEQYF,TGTGCCAGCAGCAACTCCGGGAGGGGGCCCGAGCAGTACTTC
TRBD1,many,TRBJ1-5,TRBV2,CASRGQGSQPQHF,TGTGCCAGCAGGGGACAGGGTTCCCAGCCCCAGCATTTT
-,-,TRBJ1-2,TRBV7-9,CASSPRNRGGYTF,TGTGCCAGCAGCCCTAGAAACCGAGGTGGCTACACCTTC
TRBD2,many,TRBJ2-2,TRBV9,CASSPGLAGENTGELFF,TGTGCCAGCAGCCCAGGACTAGCGGGGGAGAACACCGGGGAGCTGTTTTTT
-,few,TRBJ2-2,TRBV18,CASSPEVARAGELFF,TGTGCCAGCTCACCAGAAGTCGCCAGAGCCGGGGAGCTGTTTTTT
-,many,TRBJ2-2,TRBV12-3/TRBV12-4,CASSPGRTANTGELFF,TGTGCCAGCAGTCCCGGCCGGACGGCGAACACCGGGGAGCTGTTTTTT
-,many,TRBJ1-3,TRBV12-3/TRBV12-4,CASDSYSGNTIYF,TGTGCCAGCGACAGTTACTCTGGAAACACCATATATTTT
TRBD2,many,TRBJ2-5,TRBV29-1,CSVGDYKLETQYF,TGCAGCGTTGGGGACTATAAACTAGAGACCCAGTACTTC
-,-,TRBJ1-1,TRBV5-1,CASRTKLNTEAFF,TGCGCCAGCAGGACCAAATTGAACACTGAAGCTTTCTTT
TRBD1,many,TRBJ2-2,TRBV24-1,CATSDFPTGENTGELFF,TGTGCCACCAGTGATTTCCCGACAGGGGAGAACACCGGGGAGCTGTTTTTT
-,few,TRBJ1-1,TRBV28,CASSLRWENTEAFF,TGTGCCAGCAGTTTAAGGTGGGAGAACACTGAAGCTTTCTTT
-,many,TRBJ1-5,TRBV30,CAWSRGNNQPQHF,TGTGCCTGGAGCAGGGGCAACAATCAGCCCCAGCATTTT
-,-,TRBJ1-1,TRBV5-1,CASSLAGGGANTEAFF,TGCGCCAGCAGCTTGGCCGGAGGAGGGGCGAACACTGAAGCTTTCTTT
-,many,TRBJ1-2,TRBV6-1,CATVDILTYGYTF,TGTGCCACTGTCGACATCTTGACCTATGGCTACACCTTC
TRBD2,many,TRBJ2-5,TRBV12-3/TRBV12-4,CASSLGAGGQETQYF,TGTGCCAGCAGTTTGGGAGCGGGGGGGCAAGAGACCCAGTACTTC
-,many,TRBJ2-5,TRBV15,CATSRDRRNQETQYF,TGTGCCACCAGCAGAGATCGTCGGAACCAAGAGACCCAGTACTTC
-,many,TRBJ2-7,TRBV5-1,CASSGATPAYEQYF,TGCGCCAGCAGCGGCGCCACACCGGCCTACGAGCAGTACTTC
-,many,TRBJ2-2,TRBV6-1,CASSDHGTGELFF,TGTGCCAGCAGTGACCACGGTACCGGGGAGCTGTTTTTT
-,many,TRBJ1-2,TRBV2,CATQASTGYYGYTF,TGTGCCACCCAAGCGTCCACAGGGTACTATGGCTACACCTTC
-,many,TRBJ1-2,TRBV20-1,CSAGIYGYTF,TGCAGTGCAGGGATATATGGCTACACCTTC
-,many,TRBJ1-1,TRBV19,CASRLGRKAFF,TGTGCCAGTAGGCTGGGAAGAAAAGCTTTCTTT
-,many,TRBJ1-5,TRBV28,CASSLRARAGMKPQHF,TGTGCCAGCAGTTTACGGGCGCGGGCGGGGATGAAGCCCCAGCATTTT
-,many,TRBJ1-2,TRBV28,CASTQDMGLNYGYTF,TGTGCCAGCACCCAAGACATGGGGCTGAACTATGGCTACACCTTC
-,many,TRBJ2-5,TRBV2,CASSPLGQGGETQYF,TGTGCCAGCAGTCCCTTAGGGCAGGGCGGAGAGACCCAGTACTTC
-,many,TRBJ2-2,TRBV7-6,CASSPDRRDTGELFF,TGTGCCAGCAGCCCTGACAGGAGGGACACCGGGGAGCTGTTTTTT
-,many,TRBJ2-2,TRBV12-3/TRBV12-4,CASSVGRRAGELFF,TGTGCCAGCAGTGTCGGCAGGCGGGCCGGGGAGCTGTTTTTT
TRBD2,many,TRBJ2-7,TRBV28,CASSWWREGPEQYF,TGTGCCAGCAGTTGGTGGCGGGAGGGCCCCGAGCAGTACTTC